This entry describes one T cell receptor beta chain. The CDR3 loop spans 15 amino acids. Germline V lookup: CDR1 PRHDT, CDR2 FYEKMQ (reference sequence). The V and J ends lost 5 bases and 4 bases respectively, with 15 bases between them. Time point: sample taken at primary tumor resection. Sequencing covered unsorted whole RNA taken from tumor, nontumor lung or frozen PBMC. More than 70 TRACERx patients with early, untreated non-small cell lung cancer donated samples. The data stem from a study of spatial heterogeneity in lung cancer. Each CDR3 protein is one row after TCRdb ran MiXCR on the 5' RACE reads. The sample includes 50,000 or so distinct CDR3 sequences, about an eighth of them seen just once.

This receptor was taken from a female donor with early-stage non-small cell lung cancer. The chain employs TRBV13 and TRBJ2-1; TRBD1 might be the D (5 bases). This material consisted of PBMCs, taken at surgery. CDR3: CASSQFRQIYNEQFF. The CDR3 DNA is TGTGCCAGCAGCCAATTCCGACAGATTTACAATGAGCAGTTCTTC.